The 29 T cell receptor beta chains reported below all come from one sample, sequenced in a study of blood T cell repertoires in COVID-19. Some clones are missing from TCRdb's copy, which holds only in-frame ones; the method was immunoSEQ multiplex PCR. This table holds about 88,000 clones, more than 75% found once. Sequencing used peripheral blood. Source of these receptors: a woman aged 70-85 years with acute or convalescent COVID-19.

V is TRBV14 and J is TRBJ1-6; D ambiguous. Germline loops: CDR1 SGHDN, CDR2 FVKESK. This CDR3 is built from 14 residues. Trimming took 2 bases from V and 6 from J, leaving 8 bases between them. The CDR3 protein is CASSQLTVNSPLHF. Written as DNA, the CDR3 is TGTGCCAGCAGCCAATTAACAGTTAATTCACCCCTCCACTTT. The variable domain in full, with the rest retrieved from reference TRBV14 and TRBJ1-6, is EAGVTQFPSHSVIEKGQTVTLRCDPISGHDNLYWYRRVMGKEIKFLLHFVKESKQDESGMPNNRFLAERTGGTYSTLKVQPAELEDSGVYFCASSQLTVNSPLHFGNGTRLTVT.

The chain is built from TRBV28 and TRBJ1-1; a weak D match, TRBD1 (6 bases). The germline V gene encodes CDR1 MDHEN and CDR2 SYDVKM. There are 15 residues in the CDR3. Deletions cut 7 bases from V and 7 bases from J, with 22 bases between. The CDR3 bases are TGTGCCAGCAACATACCAGGGGAAGGGTTACGTGAAGCTTTCTTT. Amino acid sequence: CASNIPGEGLREAFF.

The V gene is TRBV7-2, the J gene TRBJ1-6; 10 bases match TRBD1. This CDR3 has 15 amino acids. Per germline, CDR1 SGHTA and CDR2 FQGNSA. The trim removed 5 bases at V and 7 bases at J, leaving 5 bases unmatched. Here the CDR3 DNA reads TGTGCCAGCAGCCCCGGACAGGGGGGAAATTCACCCCTCCACTTT. Translated: CASSPGQGGNSPLHF.

V is TRBV6-4 and J is TRBJ1-1, with 7 bases identical to TRBD1. CDR3 length: 14 residues. V gave up 6 bases and J gave up 6 bases; unmatched junction bases: 10. The germline V gene encodes CDR1 MRHNA and CDR2 SNTAGT. CDR3 amino acids: CASRTGTVDAEAFF. CDR3 nucleotide sequence: TGTGCCAGCAGAACCGGGACAGTTGACGCTGAAGCTTTCTTT.

This chain connects TRBV4-2 to TRBJ2-5, with a weak D call TRBD2 (6 bases). The CDR3 has 14 amino acids. V lost 3 bases, J lost 3 bases, and 11 bases lay in between. Per the germline V gene, CDR1 is LGHNA and CDR2 is YNFKEQ. The DNA of the CDR3 is TGTGCCAGCAGCCAGGAACTAGCAGAAGAGACCCAGTACTTC. Translated, it gives CASSQELAEETQYF.

The chain employs TRBV7-2 and TRBJ2-6, with a weak D call TRBD1 (7 bases). V was trimmed by 4 bases and J by 2 bases, leaving 9 bases between them. The CDR3 length is 15 residues. Germline V gene sequence: CDR1 SGHTA, CDR2 FQGNSA. CDR3 sequence reads: CASSSRGAGANVLTF. The CDR3 DNA reads as TGTGCCAGCAGCTCCAGGGGGGCTGGGGCCAACGTCCTGACTTTC.

This clone was found once. The chain has TRBV19 and TRBJ1-5; unclear D gene. Trimming pared 1 base from V and 5 bases from J, leaving 3 bases between. CDR3 length: 12 residues. Looked up from germline, CDR1 is LNHDA and CDR2 is SQIVND (reference sequence). CDR3 in DNA: TGTGCCAGTAGTATAGCCGATCAGCCCCAGCATTTT. The encoded protein is CASSIADQPQHF.

This chain links TRBV14 with TRBJ1-1, with TRBD1 matching 7 bases. The CDR3 runs to 15 residues. J was trimmed by 5 bases and V by 1 base; bases with no gene match: 7. The germline gives CDR1 SGHDN, CDR2 FVKESK. The CDR3 sequence is CASSQARAGQTEAFF. CDR3 in DNA: TGTGCCAGCAGCCAAGCCAGGGCGGGACAGACTGAAGCTTTCTTT.

This chain joins TRBV10-3 and TRBJ1-5; 9 nucleotides align to TRBD1. CDR3 length: 16 amino acids. CDR1 and CDR2 (germline): ENHRY, SYGVKD. Trimming at V came to 6 bases and at J to 6 bases, leaving 12 bases not matched to a gene. CDR3: CAISPGDRAVSQPQHF. As DNA, the CDR3 is TGTGCCATCAGCCCCGGGGACAGGGCGGTGAGTCAGCCCCAGCATTTT.

This clone was recorded only once. The gene calls are TRBV20-1 and TRBJ1-1; the match to TRBD1 covers 8 bases. The CDR3 runs to 18 residues. After removal of 3 bases from V and 0 bases from J, the junction contained 15 bases not matched to a gene. Germline V lookup: CDR1 DFQATT, CDR2 SNEGSKA (reference sequence). Written as DNA, the CDR3 is TGCAGTGCTAGTAATCGTCTGGGACAGGCTATTATGAACACTGAAGCTTTCTTT. Its translation: CSASNRLGQAIMNTEAFF.

The chain combines TRBV29-1 with TRBJ2-2; D not resolved. Trimming took 5 bases from V and 0 from J, leaving 7 bases between them. Germline V gene data show CDR1 as SQVTM and CDR2 as ANQGSEA. The CDR3 is 13 amino acids. The CDR3 loop reads CSVTDTNTGELFF. Here the CDR3 DNA reads TGCAGCGTTACAGACACGAACACCGGGGAGCTGTTTTTT.

This chain connects TRBV11-3 to TRBJ2-1, with D possibly matching TRBD1 (6 bases). CDR1 and CDR2 (germline): SGHNT, YENEEA. This CDR3 comprises 15 residues. V lost 1 base and J 2 bases, leaving 9 bases between the germline ends. CDR3 sequence: CASSLGGGPYNEQFF. The CDR3 DNA reads as TGTGCCAGCAGCTTAGGAGGGGGTCCCTACAATGAGCAGTTCTTC.

The genes are TRBV6-5 and TRBJ2-7; D unresolved. The CDR3 contains 15 residues. V was clipped by 0 bases and J by 3 bases, with 12 bases between them. CDR1 MNHEY and CDR2 SVGAGI come from the germline V gene. The CDR3 DNA reads as TGTGCCAGCAGTTACTCCAAAAATAGCCTCTACGAGCAGTACGTC. This encodes CASSYSKNSLYEQYV.

This clone has just one count. The chain carries TRBV5-4 and TRBJ2-1; unclear D gene. The V end lost 0 bases, the J end lost 6 bases, and 7 bases lay between the germline ends. Germline V gene sequence: CDR1 SGHNT, CDR2 YYREEE (reference sequence). The CDR3 totals 13 residues. The CDR3 coding sequence is TGTGCCAGCAGCTTGGTTTCGTCCAATGAGCAGTTCTTC. Encoded protein: CASSLVSSNEQFF. The complete variable domain, with remaining parts taken from reference TRBV5-4 and TRBJ2-1, reads ETGVTQSPTHLIKTRGQQVTLRCSSQSGHNTVSWYQQALGQGPQFIFQYYREEENGRGNFPPRFSGLQFPNYSSELNVNALELDDSALYLCASSLVSSNEQFFGPGTRLTVL.

V gene TRBV14 combines with J gene TRBJ1-1, with D hard to call. The CDR3 has 17 residues. V shed 1 base and J shed 0 bases, with 15 bases lying between them. The germline V gene encodes CDR1 SGHDN and CDR2 FVKESK. The CDR3 region is CASSQGRTAFMNTEAFF. The CDR3 DNA reads TGTGCCAGCAGCCAAGGGAGGACGGCTTTCATGAACACTGAAGCTTTCTTT.

The count of this clone is one. This chain uses TRBV7-2 with TRBJ2-5, with D maybe TRBD2 (6 bases). The CDR3 runs 15 residues. Germline V gene sequence: CDR1 SGHTA, CDR2 FQGNSA. Deletions cut 8 bases from V and 1 base from J, with 17 bases between. The CDR3 is CASAANGGLQETQYF. The CDR3 bases are TGTGCCAGCGCGGCTAACGGGGGACTCCAAGAGACCCAGTACTTC.

The gene calls are TRBV10-2 and TRBJ2-1; 7 bases line up with TRBD1. The CDR3 is 20 residues long. The trim removed 6 bases at V and 3 bases at J, leaving 23 bases unmatched. Per germline, CDR1 WSHSY and CDR2 SAAADI. The CDR3 loop reads CASRDLRDRLLGTIYNEQFF. The CDR3 DNA reads as TGCGCCAGCAGGGACCTCCGGGACAGACTCCTGGGCACTATCTACAATGAGCAGTTCTTC.

V and J are TRBV25-1 and TRBJ1-1, with 8 nucleotides matching TRBD1. Trimming took 6 bases from V and 2 from J; bases not matched to a gene: 5. CDR1 is MGHDK, CDR2 SYGVNS, per germline. CDR3 length: 14 amino acids. As DNA, the CDR3 is TGTGCCAGCAGGAGGGGACAGGCCAACACTGAAGCTTTCTTT. It encodes CASRRGQANTEAFF.

The chain joins TRBV2 to TRBJ1-5; 9 positions agree with TRBD1. Germline V gives CDR1 SNHLY, CDR2 FYNNEI. The CDR3 is made up of 16 amino acids. The J segment lost 6 bases and the V segment lost 0 bases, leaving 6 bases of the junction unmatched. In DNA form, the CDR3 reads TGTGCCAGCAGTGAAGCGCGGACAGGGGTAGGTCAGCCCCAGCATTTT. It yields the protein CASSEARTGVGQPQHF.

This clone was picked up many times. The chain recombines TRBV15 with TRBJ1-3, with D tentatively TRBD1 (5 bases). The CDR3 extends over 18 amino acids. Germline V lookup: CDR1 LNHNV, CDR2 YYDKDF (reference sequence). Deletions cut 0 bases from V and 0 bases from J, with 15 bases between. Here the CDR3 reads CATSRDRAGFSSGNTIYF. DNA of the CDR3: TGTGCCACCAGCAGAGATAGGGCAGGGTTCAGCTCTGGAAACACCATATATTTT.

This clone has more than one count but fewer than ten. This rearrangement joins TRBV7-9 to TRBJ1-4; D is unclear. This CDR3 is 17 amino acids long. CDR1 is SEHNR, CDR2 FQNEAQ, per germline (reference sequence). Trimming removed 7 bases from V and 0 bases from J, with 18 bases in between. The CDR3 DNA reads TGTGCCAGCACCCCCAAGGGAGGGCTTGCAACTAATGAAAAACTGTTTTTT. Translation gives CASTPKGGLATNEKLFF.

The chain recombines TRBV6-1 with TRBJ1-6; D remains ambiguous. V lost 6 bases and J lost 4, with 13 bases in between. Germline CDR1 is MNHNS and CDR2 is SASEGT. The CDR3 runs 15 residues. The CDR3 spells CASRQTTDYNSPLHF. The CDR3 DNA follows: TGTGCCAGCAGACAGACGACCGATTATAATTCACCCCTCCACTTT.

Comment on this clone: At the DNA level, this CDR3 is encoded by other sequences in the same sample as well. This chain joins TRBV5-1 and TRBJ1-1; perhaps TRBD1 as D (5 bases). The CDR3 runs 14 residues. From germline, CDR1 is SGHRS and CDR2 YFSETQ. With 0 bases removed from V and 1 base from J, the gap between germline ends came to 7 bases. CDR3 coding DNA: TGCGCCAGCAGCTTGGGACAGAGGAACACTGAAGCTTTCTTT. Its translation is CASSLGQRNTEAFF.

CDR3 sequence reads: CASSPPPRTGAWDTQYF. CDR3 sequence (DNA): TGCGCCAGCAGCCCCCCACCCCGGACAGGGGCCTGGGATACGCAGTATTTT. The chain couples TRBV4-1 to TRBJ2-3; TRBD1 matches 9 bases. The V segment lost 4 bases and the J segment 6 bases; nucleotides outside the gene matches: 14. The CDR3 length is 17 residues. Germline V CDR1 and CDR2: MGHRA, YSYEKL.

This rearrangement joins TRBV14 to TRBJ1-2, with 8 bases aligning to TRBD1. Trimming removed 0 bases from V and 4 bases from J; junction bases left unmatched: 7. Germline loops: CDR1 SGHDN, CDR2 FVKESK. The CDR3 is 16 amino acids. CDR3 sequence (DNA): TGTGCCAGCAGCCAAGATCTGAACAGGGGGACCTATGGCTACACCTTC. This gives the protein CASSQDLNRGTYGYTF.

This chain links TRBV5-4 with TRBJ2-3; D is unclear. The CDR3 length is 16 residues. Germline CDR1 SGHNT, CDR2 YYREEE (reference sequence). V lost 4 bases, J lost 0 bases, and 15 bases lay in between. This chain's CDR3 is CASSTLQLPSTDTQYF. The DNA of the CDR3 is TGTGCCAGCAGCACCCTACAGTTACCTAGCACAGATACGCAGTATTTT.

The chain is built from TRBV19 and TRBJ1-1, with a weak D call TRBD1 (6 bases). The germline V gene has CDR1 LNHDA and CDR2 SQIVND (reference sequence). Trimming left V 5 bases short and J 1 base short, with 14 bases between. The CDR3 totals 15 residues. This CDR3 reads CASSWGGATNTEAFF. CDR3 DNA sequence: TGTGCCAGTAGTTGGGGGGGCGCAACGAACACTGAAGCTTTCTTT. The variable domain in full, with the rest retrieved from reference TRBV19 and TRBJ1-1, is DGGITQSPKYLFRKEGQNVTLSCEQNLNHDAMYWYRQDPGQGLRLIYYSQIVNDFQKGDIAEGYSVSREKKESFPLTVTSAQKNPTAFYLCASSWGGATNTEAFFGQGTRLTVV.

To note about this clone: Other nucleotide sequences in the sample specify the same CDR3. This chain uses TRBV7-2 with TRBJ1-5; 9 nucleotides match TRBD1. CDR1 SGHTA and CDR2 FQGNSA come from the germline V gene. This CDR3 is 14 amino acids long. V lost 4 bases, J lost 3 bases, and 1 base stayed unmatched. The CDR3 loop reads CASSSQGANQPQHF. The CDR3 coding sequence is TGTGCCAGCAGCTCACAGGGGGCCAATCAGCCCCAGCATTTT.

In its sample, this clone was seen once. The chain employs TRBV6-5 and TRBJ2-2; the D is unclear. Germline CDR1 reads MNHEY; CDR2 reads SVGAGI. V dropped 2 bases and J dropped 7 bases, with 17 bases sitting between them. CDR3 length: 16 residues. The CDR3 here is CASSYPGWASVGELFF. CDR3 DNA sequence: TGTGCCAGCAGTTACCCCGGTTGGGCTTCAGTCGGGGAGCTGTTTTTT.